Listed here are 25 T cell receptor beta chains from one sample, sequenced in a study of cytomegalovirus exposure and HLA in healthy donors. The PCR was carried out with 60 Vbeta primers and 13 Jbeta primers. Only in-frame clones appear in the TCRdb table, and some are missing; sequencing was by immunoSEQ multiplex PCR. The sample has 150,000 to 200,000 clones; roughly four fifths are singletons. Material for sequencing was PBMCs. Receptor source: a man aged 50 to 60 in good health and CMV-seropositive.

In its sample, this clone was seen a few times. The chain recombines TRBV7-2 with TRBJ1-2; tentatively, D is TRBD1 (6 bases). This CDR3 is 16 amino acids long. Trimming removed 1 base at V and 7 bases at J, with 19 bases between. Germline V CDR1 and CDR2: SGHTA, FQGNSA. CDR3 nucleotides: TGTGCCAGCAGCTTAGGAGGGGGGGGGCAATGGGGTGGCTACACCTTC. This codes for CASSLGGGGQWGGYTF.

The CDR3 DNA is TGTGCTAGTGGTTTGGTAGTCTCGGGGACAGACTTAACCTCAGTCACTGAAGCTTTCTTT. It codes for CASGLVVSGTDLTSVTEAFF. This chain connects TRBV12-5 to TRBJ1-1; 7 bases map to TRBD1. Losses at the gene ends were 0 bases for V and 4 bases for J; bases not matched to a gene: 20. The germline CDR1 and CDR2 sequences are LGHNT and FRNRAP. This CDR3 has 20 amino acids.

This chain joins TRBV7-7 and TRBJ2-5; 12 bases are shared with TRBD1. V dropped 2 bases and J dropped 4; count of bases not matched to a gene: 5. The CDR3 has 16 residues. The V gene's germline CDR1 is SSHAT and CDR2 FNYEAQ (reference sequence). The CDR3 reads CASSLIGTGGLETQYF. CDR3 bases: TGTGCCAGCAGCTTAATTGGGACAGGGGGCCTAGAGACCCAGTACTTC.

CDR3 bases: TGTGCCAGCACCCGCACAGGGTTTGGGCCAGATACGCAGTATTTT. It translates to CASTRTGFGPDTQYF. The gene calls are TRBV6-5 and TRBJ2-3; a weak D match, TRBD1 (6 bases). Trimming removed 7 bases from V and 4 bases from J, with 18 bases in between. Germline V gene data show CDR1 as MNHEY and CDR2 as SVGAGI. This CDR3 has 15 amino acids.

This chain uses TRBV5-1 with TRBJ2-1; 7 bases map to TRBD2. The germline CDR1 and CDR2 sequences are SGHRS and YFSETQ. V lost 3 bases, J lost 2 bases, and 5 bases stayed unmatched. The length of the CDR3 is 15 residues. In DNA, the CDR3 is TGCGCCAGCAGCTGGGCTAGCGGAGCCTACAATGAGCAGTTCTTC. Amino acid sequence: CASSWASGAYNEQFF.

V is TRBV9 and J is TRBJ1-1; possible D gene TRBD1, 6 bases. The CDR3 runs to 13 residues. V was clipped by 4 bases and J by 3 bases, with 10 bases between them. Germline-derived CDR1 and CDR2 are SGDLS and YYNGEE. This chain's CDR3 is CASSPGAYTEAFF. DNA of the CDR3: TGTGCCAGCAGCCCAGGGGCCTACACTGAAGCTTTCTTT.

The CDR3: CASTELAGELSGRNEQFF. The CDR3 DNA follows: TGTGCCAGCACCGAACTAGCGGGAGAATTGTCGGGTCGGAATGAGCAGTTCTTC. The chain has TRBV27 and TRBJ2-1, with 11 nucleotides matching TRBD2. The CDR3 loop spans 18 amino acids. The germline V gene encodes CDR1 MNHEY and CDR2 SMNVEV (reference sequence). V gave up 7 bases and J gave up 7 bases; unmatched junction bases: 18.

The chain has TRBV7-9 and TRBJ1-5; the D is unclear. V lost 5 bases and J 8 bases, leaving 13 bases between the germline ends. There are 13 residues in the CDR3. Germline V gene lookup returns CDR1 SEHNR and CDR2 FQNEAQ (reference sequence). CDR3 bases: TGTGCCAGCAGCCAAACACCCCGGGAGCCCCAGCATTTT. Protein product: CASSQTPREPQHF.

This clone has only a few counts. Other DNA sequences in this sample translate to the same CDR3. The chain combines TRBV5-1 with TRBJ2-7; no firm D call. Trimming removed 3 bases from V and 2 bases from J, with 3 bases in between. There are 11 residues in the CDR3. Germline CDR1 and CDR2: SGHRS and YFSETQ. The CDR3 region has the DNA TGCGCCAGCAGCTCAGCCTACGAGCAGTACTTC. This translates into CASSSAYEQYF.

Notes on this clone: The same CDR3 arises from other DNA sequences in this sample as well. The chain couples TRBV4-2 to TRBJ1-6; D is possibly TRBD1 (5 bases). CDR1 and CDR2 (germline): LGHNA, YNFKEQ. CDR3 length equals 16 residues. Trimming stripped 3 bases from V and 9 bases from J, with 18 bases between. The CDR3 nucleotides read TGTGCCAGCAGCCAGGAGTTCGGGTGGGGCGTTTCACCCCTCCACTTT. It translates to CASSQEFGWGVSPLHF.

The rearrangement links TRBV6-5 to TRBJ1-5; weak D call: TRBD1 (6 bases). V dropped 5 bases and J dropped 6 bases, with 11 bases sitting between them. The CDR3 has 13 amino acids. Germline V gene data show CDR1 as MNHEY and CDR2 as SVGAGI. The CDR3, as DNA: TGTGCCAGCAGTAAATCAGGGGCTCAGCCCCAGCATTTT. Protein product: CASSKSGAQPQHF.

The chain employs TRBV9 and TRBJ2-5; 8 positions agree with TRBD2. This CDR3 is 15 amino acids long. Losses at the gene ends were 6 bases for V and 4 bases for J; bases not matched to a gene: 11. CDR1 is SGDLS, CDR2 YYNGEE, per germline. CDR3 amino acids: CASTLAGGQGETQYF. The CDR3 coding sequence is TGTGCCAGCACCCTTGCGGGGGGACAAGGAGAGACCCAGTACTTC.

The DNA of the CDR3 is TGTGCCAGCTCACGACAGACACAGGGCCCCTACGAGCAGTACTTC. Translating it yields CASSRQTQGPYEQYF. The V gene is TRBV18, the J gene TRBJ2-7, with D possibly being TRBD1 (6 bases). CDR3 size: 15 residues. Per the germline V gene, CDR1 is KGHSH and CDR2 is LQKENI. V shed 4 bases and J shed 2 bases, with 15 bases lying between them.

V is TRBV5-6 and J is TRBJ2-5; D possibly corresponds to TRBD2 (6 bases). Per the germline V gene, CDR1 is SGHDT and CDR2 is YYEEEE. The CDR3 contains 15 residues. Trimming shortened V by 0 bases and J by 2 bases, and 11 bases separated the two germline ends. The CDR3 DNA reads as TGTGCCAGCAGCTTGGTCCGCGGGGCTCAAGAGACCCAGTACTTC. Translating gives CASSLVRGAQETQYF.

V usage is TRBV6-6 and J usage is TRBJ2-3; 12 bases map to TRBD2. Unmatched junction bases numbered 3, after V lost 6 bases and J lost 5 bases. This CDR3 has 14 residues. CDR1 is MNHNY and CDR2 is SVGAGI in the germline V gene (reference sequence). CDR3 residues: CASRLAGGGDTQYF. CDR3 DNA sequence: TGTGCCAGCAGACTAGCGGGAGGTGGAGATACGCAGTATTTT.

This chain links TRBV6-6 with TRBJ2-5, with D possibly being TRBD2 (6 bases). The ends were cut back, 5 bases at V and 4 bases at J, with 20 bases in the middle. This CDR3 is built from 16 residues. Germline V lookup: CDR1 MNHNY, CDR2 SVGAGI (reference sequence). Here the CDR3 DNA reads TGTGCCAGCAGTGCCCGGGACTCAACCCGCGGAGAGACCCAGTACTTC. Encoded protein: CASSARDSTRGETQYF.

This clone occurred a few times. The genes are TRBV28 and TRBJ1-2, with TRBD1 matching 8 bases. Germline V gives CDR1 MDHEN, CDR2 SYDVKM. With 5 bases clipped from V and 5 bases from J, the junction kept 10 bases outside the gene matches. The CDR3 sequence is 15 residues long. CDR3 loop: CASSEGQALRYGYTF. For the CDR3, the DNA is TGTGCCAGCAGTGAGGGACAGGCGTTACGGTATGGCTACACCTTC.

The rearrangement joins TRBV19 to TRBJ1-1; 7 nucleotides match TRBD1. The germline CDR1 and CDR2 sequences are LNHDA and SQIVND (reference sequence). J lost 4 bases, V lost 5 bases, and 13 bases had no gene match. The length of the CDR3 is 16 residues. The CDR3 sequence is CASSPTARQGGTEAFF. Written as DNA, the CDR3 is TGTGCCAGTAGTCCGACCGCGAGACAGGGCGGCACTGAAGCTTTCTTT.

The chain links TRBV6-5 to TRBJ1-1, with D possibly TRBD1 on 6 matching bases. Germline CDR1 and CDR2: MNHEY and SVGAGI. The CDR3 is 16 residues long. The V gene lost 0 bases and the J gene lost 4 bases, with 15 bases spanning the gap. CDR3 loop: CASSYSGAGVATEAFF. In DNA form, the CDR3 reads TGTGCCAGCAGTTACTCGGGGGCAGGGGTGGCCACTGAAGCTTTCTTT.

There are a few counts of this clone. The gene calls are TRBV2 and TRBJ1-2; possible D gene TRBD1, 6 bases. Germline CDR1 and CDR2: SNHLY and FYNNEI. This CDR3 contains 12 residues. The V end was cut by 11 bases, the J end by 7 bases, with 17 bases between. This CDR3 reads CARHRDVSGYTF. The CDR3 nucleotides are TGTGCCCGCCACAGGGACGTGAGTGGCTACACCTTC.

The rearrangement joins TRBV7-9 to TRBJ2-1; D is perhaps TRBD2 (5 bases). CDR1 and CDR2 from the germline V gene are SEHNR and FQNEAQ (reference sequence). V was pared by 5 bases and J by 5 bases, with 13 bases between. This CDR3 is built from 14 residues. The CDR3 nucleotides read TGTGCCAGCAGCCCCGGGCGGGCAGACAATGAGCAGTTCTTC. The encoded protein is CASSPGRADNEQFF.

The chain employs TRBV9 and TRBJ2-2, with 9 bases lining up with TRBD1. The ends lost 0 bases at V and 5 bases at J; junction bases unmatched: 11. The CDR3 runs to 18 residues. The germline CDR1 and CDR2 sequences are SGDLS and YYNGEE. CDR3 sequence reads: CASSVVSVGDRVTGELFF. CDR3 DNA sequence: TGTGCCAGCAGCGTAGTTTCGGTAGGGGACAGGGTTACCGGGGAGCTGTTTTTT.

CDR3 nucleotide sequence: TGTGCCAGCAGCCAGGGTGGTGACACTGAAGCTTTCTTT. It translates to CASSQGGDTEAFF. J is TRBJ1-1 and V is TRBV9; possibly TRBD1 for D (5 bases). Germline lookup yields CDR1 SGDLS and CDR2 YYNGEE. Trimming took off 4 bases at V and 3 bases at J, with 10 bases between the two ends. CDR3 length: 13 amino acids.

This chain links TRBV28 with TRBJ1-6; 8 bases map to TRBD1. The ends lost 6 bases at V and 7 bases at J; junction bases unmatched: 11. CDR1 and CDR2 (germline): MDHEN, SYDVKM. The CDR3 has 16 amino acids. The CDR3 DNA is TGTGCCAGCAGGCGCCCCCTGACAGGGGCGAATTCACCCCTCCACTTT. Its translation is CASRRPLTGANSPLHF.

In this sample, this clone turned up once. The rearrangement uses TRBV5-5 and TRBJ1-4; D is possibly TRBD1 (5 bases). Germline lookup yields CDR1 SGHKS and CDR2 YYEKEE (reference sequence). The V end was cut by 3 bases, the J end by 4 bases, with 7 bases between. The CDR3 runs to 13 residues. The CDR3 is CASSWQGNEKLFF. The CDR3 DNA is TGTGCCAGCAGCTGGCAGGGTAATGAAAAACTGTTTTTT.